Below are 9 T cell receptor beta chains sequenced from a single sample in a study of neurological immune-mediated disorders. Time point given: longitudinal time-point 3. One entry per CDR3 protein results from TCRdb running MiXCR on the 5' RACE reads. Of under 100,000 distinct CDR3 sequences listed, about 4% were seen once; the top ten hold approximately 5.7%. The sequenced sample was PBMCs. The receptors stem from a woman in her fifties or sixties with multiple sclerosis.

Many counts were recorded for this clonotype. The chain is built from TRBV5-1 and TRBJ1-2, with D tentatively TRBD1 (6 bases). The V end lost 5 bases, the J end lost 7 bases, and 9 bases lay between the germline ends. CDR1 and CDR2 (germline): SGHRS, YFSETQ. CDR3 length: 11 residues. For the CDR3, the DNA is TGCGCCAGCAGTAGGGGGTCTGGCTACACCTTC. Translation: CASSRGSGYTF.

This clonotype was seen many times. J is TRBJ1-5 and V is TRBV6-2 or TRBV6-3, with unresolved D. Trimming took off 0 bases at V and 4 bases at J, with 13 bases between the two ends. This CDR3 has 16 amino acids. The germline CDR1 and CDR2 sequences are MNHEY and SVGEGT. Written as DNA, the CDR3 is TGTGCCAGCAGTTACTCAGCAGGCTTTGGGAATCAGCCCCAGCATTTT. As protein: CASSYSAGFGNQPQHF.

This clonotype came up many times. The chain recombines TRBV6-5 with TRBJ2-7, with 11 bases matching TRBD2. CDR1 is MNHEY, CDR2 SVGAGI, per germline. CDR3 size: 14 residues. V trimming: 5 bases; J trimming: 6 bases; junction bases outside the gene matches: 6. The CDR3 region has the DNA TGTGCCAGCAGTCAACTAGCGGGGGAGGTCGAGCAGTACTTC. Its protein is CASSQLAGEVEQYF.

The table lists this clonotype with a few counts. The chain employs TRBV6-6 and TRBJ1-4; perhaps TRBD1 as D (5 bases). CDR3 size: 14 residues. V lost 4 bases, J lost 7 bases, and 13 bases lay in between. The germline CDR1 and CDR2 sequences are MNHNY and SVGAGI (reference sequence). This CDR3 reads CASSSGTPFEKLFF. CDR3 coding DNA: TGTGCCAGCAGTTCCGGGACTCCTTTTGAAAAACTGTTTTTT.

This clonotype appeared many times. The rearrangement links TRBV7-6 to TRBJ2-7; 8 positions match TRBD1. This CDR3 spans 12 amino acids. V shed 5 bases and J 6 bases; nucleotides not matched to a gene: 3. The germline gives CDR1 SGHVS, CDR2 FNYEAQ. CDR3: CASSATGAEQYF. Written as DNA, the CDR3 is TGTGCCAGCAGCGCGACAGGGGCCGAGCAGTACTTC.

The table lists this clonotype with a count of one. This CDR3 is CASSAGATEAFF. DNA for the CDR3: TGCGCCAGCAGCGCGGGGGCCACTGAAGCTTTCTTT. This rearrangement joins TRBV5-1 to TRBJ1-1; D possibly corresponds to TRBD1 (6 bases). This CDR3 spans 12 amino acids. Germline V gene sequence: CDR1 SGHRS, CDR2 YFSETQ. Trimming removed 4 bases from V and 4 bases from J, with 8 bases in between.

There are many counts of this clonotype. The rearrangement joins TRBV2 to TRBJ2-2, with TRBD1 matching over 9 bases. V shed 8 bases and J 6 bases; nucleotides not matched to a gene: 7. Germline-derived CDR1 and CDR2 are SNHLY and FYNNEI. The CDR3 contains 14 residues. The CDR3 loop reads CASEGQGRPGELFF. CDR3 DNA: TGTGCCAGCGAGGGACAGGGAAGGCCCGGGGAGCTGTTTTTT.

This clonotype was detected many times. The chain links TRBV7-9 to TRBJ2-1, with unresolved D. V lost 4 bases, J lost 0 bases, and 13 bases lay in between. CDR1 and CDR2 (germline): SEHNR, FQNEAQ (reference sequence). This CDR3 is 16 amino acids long. CDR3 loop: CASSSWTRGSYNEQFF. The CDR3 DNA follows: TGTGCCAGCAGCTCCTGGACGCGAGGCTCCTACAATGAGCAGTTCTTC.

There are many counts of this clonotype. The J gene is TRBJ1-1, the V gene TRBV5-1; no clear D. The CDR3 covers 13 residues. Trimming took off 1 base at V and 4 bases at J, with 8 bases between the two ends. CDR1 and CDR2 from the germline V gene are SGHRS and YFSETQ. The CDR3 here is CASSLIVGTEAFF. DNA for the CDR3: TGCGCCAGCAGCTTGATTGTGGGCACTGAAGCTTTCTTT.